Each of the 21 T cell receptor beta chains below was sequenced from the same sample in a study of breast tumors, draining lymph nodes, adjacent tissues. Breast cancer patients provided tissue from their axillary draining lymph nodes. TCRdb called the multiplex PCR reads again in MiXCR, with one record for every CDR3 protein. The sample carries about 220,000 distinct CDR3 sequences, under 40% recorded once. The sample was axillary lymph node tissue. The receptors shown here come from a female donor with breast cancer. Some clones in this sample may be carry-over from other donors' samples.

This clonotype was seen repeatedly, ten times or more. The rearrangement uses TRBV12-3 or TRBV12-4 and TRBJ1-2; D not resolved. There are 14 residues in the CDR3. The germline V and J ends were trimmed by 1 base and 4 bases, with 10 bases remaining between them. In DNA form, the CDR3 reads TGTGCCAGCAGTTTAGACCCGGCGAGCTATGGCTACACCTTC. It yields the protein CASSLDPASYGYTF.

This clonotype came up many times. The J gene is TRBJ2-3, the V gene TRBV20-1, with 15 nucleotides matching TRBD2. The length of the CDR3 is 14 residues. Per the germline V gene, CDR1 is DFQATT and CDR2 is SNEGSKA (reference sequence). V was clipped by 5 bases and J by 5 bases; unmatched bases: 2. CDR3 in amino acids: CSAWTSGGGDTQYF. The CDR3 DNA reads as TGCAGTGCTTGGACTAGCGGGGGGGGAGATACGCAGTATTTT.

The rearrangement joins TRBV28 to TRBJ2-5, with 8 bases matching TRBD1. J lost 5 bases, V lost 6 bases, and 14 bases had no gene match. CDR3 length: 16 residues. Per germline, CDR1 MDHEN and CDR2 SYDVKM. CDR3 in amino acids: CASSLAQGAGGETQYF. For the CDR3, the DNA is TGTGCCAGCAGCCTCGCCCAGGGGGCAGGGGGTGAGACCCAGTACTTC.

This clonotype was detected many times. This chain joins TRBV18 and TRBJ1-5; D might be TRBD1 (5 bases). Trimming pared 0 bases from V and 2 bases from J, leaving 8 bases between. CDR3 length equals 15 residues. Germline CDR1 reads KGHSH; CDR2 reads LQKENI. This CDR3 is CASSPPTGGNQPQHF. CDR3 in DNA: TGTGCCAGCTCACCACCGACGGGGGGCAATCAGCCCCAGCATTTT.

This clonotype has only a few counts. This rearrangement joins TRBV3-1 to TRBJ2-3, with D unresolved. Germline V lookup: CDR1 LGHDT, CDR2 YNNKEL (reference sequence). With 1 base removed from V and 7 bases from J, the gap between germline ends came to 9 bases. This CDR3 has 13 residues. The CDR3 is CASSQGMSYTQYF. The CDR3 DNA follows: TGTGCCAGCAGCCAAGGAATGTCGTATACGCAGTATTTT.

Note on this clonotype: A clone one base away is much larger, so this may be a read error. The rearrangement links TRBV6-6 to TRBJ1-5; tentative D call: TRBD1 (5 bases). V lost 6 bases and J lost 2, with 14 bases in between. The CDR3 runs to 15 residues. From germline, CDR1 is MNHNY and CDR2 SVGAGI (reference sequence). The CDR3 DNA reads as TGTGCCAGCAGCCACTACAGGCAGGGCAATCAGCCCCAGCATTTT. It specifies CASSHYRQGNQPQHF.

This chain joins TRBV15 and TRBJ2-5, with TRBD2 matching over 12 bases. The trim removed 0 bases at V and 5 bases at J, leaving 4 bases unmatched. This CDR3 comprises 16 residues. From germline, CDR1 is LNHNV and CDR2 YYDKDF (reference sequence). CDR3 sequence reads: CATSRDLAGGRETQYF. In DNA, the CDR3 is TGTGCCACCAGCAGAGATCTAGCGGGGGGGCGGGAGACCCAGTACTTC.

This clonotype was seen at least ten times. The chain employs TRBV25-1 and TRBJ1-4, with D possibly being TRBD1 (6 bases). V lost 5 bases and J 7 bases, leaving 14 bases between the germline ends. The CDR3 runs 14 residues. Germline loops: CDR1 MGHDK, CDR2 SYGVNS. CDR3 in DNA: TGTGCCAGCAGTCGGTTACAGGGCGGTGAAAAACTGTTTTTT. This gives the protein CASSRLQGGEKLFF.

This clonotype has at least ten counts. The J gene is TRBJ2-6, the V gene TRBV7-3; possibly TRBD2 for D (6 bases). The CDR3 loop spans 16 amino acids. Trimming removed 1 base at V and 2 bases at J, with 9 bases between. Germline loops: CDR1 SGHTA, CDR2 FQGTGA. This CDR3 is CASSLSGGAGANVLTF. The CDR3 DNA sequence: TGTGCCAGCAGCTTAAGTGGCGGGGCTGGGGCCAACGTCCTGACTTTC.

The chain couples TRBV19 to TRBJ2-6, with 7 nucleotides matching TRBD2. CDR1 LNHDA and CDR2 SQIVND come from the germline V gene (reference sequence). V lost 2 bases and J lost 2; bases outside the gene matches: 9. The CDR3 sequence is 18 residues long. The CDR3: CASSILWLAEAGANVLTF. The DNA for the CDR3 is TGTGCCAGTAGTATACTCTGGCTAGCGGAGGCTGGGGCCAACGTCCTGACTTTC.

There are many counts of this clonotype. V gene TRBV20-1 combines with J gene TRBJ2-3; tentative D call: TRBD2 (6 bases). With 6 bases removed from V and 2 bases from J, the gap between germline ends came to 21 bases. CDR3 length equals 16 residues. Germline CDR1 and CDR2: DFQATT and SNEGSKA (reference sequence). The CDR3 region has the DNA TGCAGTGCCCCGCCCTTGGGACTCGAATTCACAGATACGCAGTATTTT. Its translation is CSAPPLGLEFTDTQYF.

At least ten counts were recorded for this clonotype. The chain carries TRBV6-2 or TRBV6-3 and TRBJ1-5, with D possibly being TRBD1 (6 bases). The CDR3 extends over 13 amino acids. CDR1 is MNHEY and CDR2 is SVGEGT in the germline V gene. V dropped 3 bases and J dropped 7 bases, with 10 bases sitting between them. Here the CDR3 reads CASSYQGNQPQHF. In nucleotides, the CDR3 is TGTGCCAGCAGTTATCAGGGGAACCAGCCCCAGCATTTT.

The rearrangement joins TRBV11-2 to TRBJ1-1, with D possibly being TRBD1 (5 bases). The germline V and J ends were trimmed by 1 base and 7 bases, with 13 bases remaining between them. CDR3 length: 14 residues. Germline CDR1 reads SGHAT; CDR2 reads FQNNGV. CDR3 protein: CASSLALTAGEAFF. As DNA, the CDR3 is TGTGCCAGCAGCTTAGCGCTGACAGCCGGTGAAGCTTTCTTT.

In the case of this clonotype: A much bigger clone sits one base away, suggesting this may be a read error. The chain is built from TRBV6-6 and TRBJ2-3, with D perhaps TRBD1 or TRBD2 (5 bases each). This CDR3 spans 15 amino acids. V lost 0 bases and J 3 bases, leaving 10 bases between the germline ends. The germline V gene encodes CDR1 MNHNY and CDR2 SVGAGI (reference sequence). CDR3 DNA: TGTGCCAGCAGTTACTCAAACTGGGGGACAGATACGCAGTATTTT. It codes for CASSYSNWGTDTQYF.

This clonotype has just a few counts. A read error may explain this, as a much larger clone is one base away. The chain carries TRBV20-1 and TRBJ2-1; D unresolved. Trimming left V 2 bases short and J 12 bases short, with 17 bases between. The CDR3 spans 13 residues. The V gene's germline CDR1 is DFQATT and CDR2 SNEGSKA (reference sequence). This CDR3 reads CSARTTGDHAQFF. CDR3 coding DNA: TGCAGTGCTAGAACGACCGGCGACCATGCGCAGTTCTTC.

At least ten counts were recorded for this clonotype. The rearrangement uses TRBV7-2 and TRBJ1-4, with a weak D call TRBD1 (5 bases). Per the germline V gene, CDR1 is SGHTA and CDR2 is FQGNSA. V was clipped by 1 base and J by 8 bases, with 11 bases between them. The CDR3 loop spans 14 amino acids. CDR3 residues: CASSLGQSGEKLFF. The CDR3 DNA reads as TGTGCCAGCAGCTTAGGACAGTCGGGGGAAAAACTGTTTTTT.

This clonotype has only a few counts. The chain carries TRBV11-2 and TRBJ2-5; D ambiguous. The CDR3 contains 13 residues. Per the germline V gene, CDR1 is SGHAT and CDR2 is FQNNGV. V was cut by 8 bases and J by 8 bases, with 18 bases left in between. The chain's CDR3 is CASSARLRATQYF. For the CDR3, the DNA is TGTGCCAGCTCGGCCAGGCTCCGAGCCACCCAGTACTTC.

This clonotype was found a few times. CDR3 nucleotide sequence: TGTGCCAGCAGTTTACGGCAGGGTAAGGGCAATCAGCCCCAGCATTTT. Translated: CASSLRQGKGNQPQHF. This sequence joins TRBV28 and TRBJ1-5, with D tentatively TRBD1 (5 bases). There are 16 residues in the CDR3. Germline V lookup: CDR1 MDHEN, CDR2 SYDVKM. With 2 bases removed from V and 2 bases from J, the gap between germline ends came to 13 bases.

This clonotype came up a few times. This chain joins TRBV6-5 and TRBJ1-4; the D is unclear. The V and J ends lost 4 bases and 3 bases respectively, with 12 bases between them. The CDR3 contains 15 residues. Germline-derived CDR1 and CDR2 are MNHEY and SVGAGI. The CDR3 DNA reads TGTGCCAGCAGTTTGGACGTTTCTCCTAATGAAAAACTGTTTTTT. Its translation: CASSLDVSPNEKLFF.

The rearrangement joins TRBV2 to TRBJ1-2; D might be TRBD1 (5 bases). This CDR3 has 13 amino acids. Germline lookup yields CDR1 SNHLY and CDR2 FYNNEI. Between the trimmed V and J ends, which lost 5 bases and 12 bases, there was a span of 19 bases. The CDR3 bases are TGTGCCAGCAGTCCCCGGGGGGGATCTGGAAACACCTTC. This encodes CASSPRGGSGNTF.

This clonotype was recorded a few times. V and J are TRBV12-3 or TRBV12-4 and TRBJ2-5; D is ambiguous. CDR3 length: 14 residues. Between the trimmed V and J ends, which lost 6 bases and 6 bases, there was a span of 17 bases. This CDR3 is CASRRTIPGKTQYF. In nucleotides, the CDR3 is TGTGCCAGCAGGCGGACGATACCTGGGAAGACCCAGTACTTC.